This T cell receptor (beta chain) was observed in a study of T cells after yellow fever vaccination. This clonotype was observed many times. Using its own MiXCR run on the 5' RACE reads, TCRdb lists one record per CDR3 protein. The table lists about 350,000 distinct CDR3 sequences, under 15% of them singletons. The V and J ends lost 4 bases and 7 bases respectively, with 14 bases between them. CDR1 is LGHDT, CDR2 YNNKEL, per germline (reference sequence). The CDR3 has 13 amino acids. This material consisted of CD4+ T cells sorted from PBMCs, taken 15 days after the yellow fever booster vaccination. The sequence was collected from a man aged 18 to 30 who received the YFV17D yellow fever vaccine. This chain connects TRBV3-1 to TRBJ2-7, with a tentative D call TRBD2 (6 bases). The CDR3 DNA sequence: TGTGCCAGCAGCCGGGACTCCGGTCGAGAGCAGTACTTC. It encodes CASSRDSGREQYF.